These 26 T cell receptor beta chains were all obtained from the same sample, sequenced in a study of response to subunit inactivated influenza vaccine. Via MiXCR, TCRdb re-called the RT-PCR reads, giving one row per CDR3 protein. The repertoire includes roughly 790,000 distinct CDR3 sequences, about 20% of them detected once, and approximately 10% sits in the top ten. The sequencing here drew on PBMCs from blood, taken 4 to 6 days after vaccination. All receptors derive from a man aged 50 to 60 who received an inactivated influenza vaccine.

V gene TRBV12-3 or TRBV12-4 combines with J gene TRBJ1-1; D is perhaps TRBD1 (5 bases). The V end was cut by 7 bases, the J end by 8 bases, with 14 bases between. This CDR3 contains 12 residues. The CDR3, as DNA: TGTGCCAGCACTCTTCCAGGGTCAGAAGCTTTCTTT. Translated: CASTLPGSEAFF.

The V call is TRBV28, the J call TRBJ2-3, with D possibly matching TRBD1 (6 bases). CDR3 length: 17 amino acids. V was trimmed by 3 bases and J by 1 base, leaving 17 bases between them. Germline V CDR1 and CDR2: MDHEN, SYDVKM. The chain's CDR3 is CASSFLRNSGGTDTQYF. The CDR3 nucleotides are TGTGCCAGCAGTTTTCTGCGGAACTCAGGGGGCACAGATACGCAGTATTTT.

Only one count was recorded for this clonotype. J is TRBJ2-5 and V is TRBV28; maybe TRBD1 (6 bases). CDR3 length equals 14 residues. The V end lost 9 bases, the J end lost 1 base, and 15 bases lay between the germline ends. Germline CDR1 reads MDHEN; CDR2 reads SYDVKM. The CDR3 protein is CASGRQDLQETQYF. Written as DNA, the CDR3 is TGTGCCAGTGGAAGACAGGACCTCCAAGAGACCCAGTACTTC.

This clonotype was seen many times. V is TRBV12-3 or TRBV12-4 and J is TRBJ2-1; D not resolved. The CDR3 runs 14 residues. Trimming removed 2 bases from V and 5 bases from J, with 10 bases in between. The DNA for the CDR3 is TGTGCCAGCAGTTTACTCTTACGGAACAATGAGCAGTTCTTC. This sequence encodes CASSLLLRNNEQFF.

This clonotype has just a few counts. The chain is built from TRBV10-3 and TRBJ2-1, with 8 bases that match TRBD2. V was clipped by 0 bases and J by 5 bases; unmatched bases: 0. CDR1 is ENHRY, CDR2 SYGVKD, per germline. The CDR3 contains 14 residues. In DNA, the CDR3 is TGTGCCATCAGTGAGTCTAGCGGGAACAATGAGCAGTTCTTC. Amino acid sequence: CAISESSGNNEQFF.

The gene calls are TRBV4-3 and TRBJ2-5, with 8 bases lining up with TRBD1. CDR1 and CDR2 (germline): LGHNA, YSLEER. The trim removed 0 bases at V and 5 bases at J, leaving 8 bases unmatched. This CDR3 is built from 16 residues. The CDR3 here is CASSQEQQGVGETQYF. The DNA of the CDR3 is TGCGCCAGCAGCCAAGAGCAACAGGGGGTAGGGGAGACCCAGTACTTC.

The gene calls are TRBV29-1 and TRBJ2-1; 9 nucleotides match TRBD2. The CDR3 loop spans 13 amino acids. The junction had 11 bases not matched to a gene; V was cut back by 5 bases and J by 12 bases. Germline assignment: CDR1 SQVTM and CDR2 ANQGSEA. The CDR3 reads CSVQINGGGGQFF. The CDR3 DNA is TGCAGCGTTCAGATAAACGGCGGGGGGGGGCAGTTCTTC.

The chain employs TRBV7-2 and TRBJ2-7; 9 positions match TRBD2. Losses at the gene ends were 5 bases for V and 5 bases for J; bases not matched to a gene: 10. This CDR3 spans 15 amino acids. The germline gives CDR1 SGHTA, CDR2 FQGNSA. The CDR3 loop reads CASSPRGSGSHEQYF. In DNA form, the CDR3 reads TGTGCCAGCAGCCCCCGTGGTAGCGGGAGTCACGAGCAGTACTTC.

V gene TRBV10-3 combines with J gene TRBJ2-7; 8 nucleotides agree with TRBD1. The CDR3 contains 14 residues. After removal of 2 bases from V and 3 bases from J, the junction contained 3 bases not matched to a gene. Germline CDR1 and CDR2: ENHRY and SYGVKD. CDR3 nucleotides: TGTGCCATCAGTGAGGGACAGGGAGTCTACGAGCAGTACTTC. The encoded protein is CAISEGQGVYEQYF.

The J gene is TRBJ2-5, the V gene TRBV5-1; 10 bases line up with TRBD2. The V gene end was trimmed by 4 bases and the J gene end by 6 bases; junction bases not matched to a gene: 9. This CDR3 comprises 15 residues. Germline CDR1 reads SGHRS; CDR2 reads YFSETQ. This CDR3 is CASSAGLAVAQTQYF. As DNA, the CDR3 is TGCGCCAGCAGCGCTGGACTAGCGGTTGCTCAGACCCAGTACTTC.

This clonotype was observed a few times. The genes are TRBV25-1 and TRBJ2-1; 9 bases line up with TRBD2. V lost 2 bases to trimming and J lost 6 bases; unmatched junction nucleotides: 5. CDR1 is MGHDK and CDR2 is SYGVNS in the germline V gene. The CDR3 spans 15 residues. The CDR3: CASSEEGLASNEQFF. In DNA form, the CDR3 reads TGTGCCAGCAGTGAAGAGGGACTAGCCAGCAATGAGCAGTTCTTC.

This clonotype was detected only a few times. The rearrangement uses TRBV20-1 and TRBJ2-7, with D perhaps assigned TRBD1 or TRBD2 (5 bases each). Germline V gene sequence: CDR1 DFQATT, CDR2 SNEGSKA (reference sequence). The CDR3 runs 13 residues. Trimming took 5 bases from V and 1 from J, leaving 12 bases between them. CDR3 residues: CSASGPMSYEQYF. CDR3 DNA sequence: TGCAGTGCTTCGGGACCCATGTCCTACGAGCAGTACTTC.

This clonotype was seen at least ten times. This chain uses TRBV7-2 with TRBJ2-1, with TRBD2 identical over 7 bases. J lost 6 bases, V lost 2 bases, and 7 bases had no gene match. Looked up from germline, CDR1 is SGHTA and CDR2 is FQGNSA. The CDR3 totals 15 residues. Here the CDR3 DNA reads TGTGCCAGCAGCTTATTCCAGAGCGGGACCAATGAGCAGTTCTTC. Its translation: CASSLFQSGTNEQFF.

The V gene is TRBV7-7, the J gene TRBJ2-2; D uncertain. The V gene lost 6 bases and the J gene lost 7 bases, with 6 bases spanning the gap. The CDR3 runs 11 residues. The V gene's germline CDR1 is SSHAT and CDR2 FNYEAQ (reference sequence). Here the CDR3 reads CASSDSGELFF. CDR3 in DNA: TGTGCCAGCAGTGATAGCGGGGAGCTGTTTTTT. Drawing the rest from reference TRBV7-7 and TRBJ2-2, the complete variable domain is GAGVSQSPRYKVTKRGQDVTLRCDPISSHATLYWYQQALGQGPEFLTYFNYEAQPDKSGLPSDRFSAERPEGSISTLTIQRTEQRDSAMYRCASSDSGELFFGEGSRLTVL.

In its sample, this clonotype was seen a few times. This chain connects TRBV4-2 to TRBJ2-3, with D perhaps TRBD2 (5 bases). The CDR3 is made up of 14 amino acids. Deletions cut 4 bases from V and 7 bases from J, with 15 bases between. Germline V lookup: CDR1 LGHNA, CDR2 YNFKEQ. The CDR3 coding sequence is TGTGCCAGCAGCCCGCCCCCTAGCCGACATACGCAGTATTTT. It encodes CASSPPPSRHTQYF.

The chain is built from TRBV6-1 and TRBJ2-1; D remains ambiguous. Germline V gene data show CDR1 as MNHNS and CDR2 as SASEGT. Trimming took 2 bases from V and 4 from J, leaving 15 bases between them. The CDR3 is 16 amino acids. The CDR3 DNA sequence: TGTGCCAGCAGTGAATACGATACACCGGCATACAATGAGCAGTTCTTC. It yields the protein CASSEYDTPAYNEQFF.

The chain uses TRBV4-3 and TRBJ1-4, with a tentative D call TRBD1 (5 bases). Per the germline V gene, CDR1 is LGHNA and CDR2 is YSLEER. V dropped 4 bases and J dropped 0 bases, with 9 bases sitting between them. The CDR3 length is 15 residues. The CDR3 region has the DNA TGCGCCAGCAGCCCCGGCAGGGCAACTAATGAAAAACTGTTTTTT. This codes for CASSPGRATNEKLFF.

The gene calls are TRBV11-2 and TRBJ2-3; a weak D match, TRBD2 (6 bases). V lost 1 base and J 0 bases, leaving 14 bases between the germline ends. The CDR3 is made up of 17 amino acids. Germline loops: CDR1 SGHAT, CDR2 FQNNGV. CDR3 coding DNA: TGTGCCAGCAGCTTAGCAAAGGAGGGCCGTAGCACAGATACGCAGTATTTT. This sequence encodes CASSLAKEGRSTDTQYF.

This clonotype was seen a handful of times. This chain uses TRBV20-1 with TRBJ2-3, with 9 bases matching TRBD1. The CDR3 totals 15 residues. CDR1 and CDR2 (germline): DFQATT, SNEGSKA (reference sequence). Germline trimming cut 7 bases from V and 4 bases from J; bases unmatched to any gene: 12. CDR3 sequence: CSVPGQGRGPDTQYF. The CDR3 DNA reads TGCAGTGTACCAGGACAGGGGAGGGGACCAGATACGCAGTATTTT.

This clonotype was seen a few times. This chain joins TRBV6-6 and TRBJ2-1; D gene unclear. The V gene lost 5 bases and the J gene lost 4 bases, with 6 bases spanning the gap. Germline lookup yields CDR1 MNHNY and CDR2 SVGAGI (reference sequence). There are 12 residues in the CDR3. DNA of the CDR3: TGTGCCAGCAGTCAAAAATACAATGAGCAGTTCTTC. Encoded protein: CASSQKYNEQFF.

The rearrangement joins TRBV27 to TRBJ2-1; D might be TRBD1 or TRBD2, each matching 5 bases. V was trimmed by 6 bases and J by 9 bases, leaving 33 bases between them. The CDR3 is 19 amino acids. Per germline, CDR1 MNHEY and CDR2 SMNVEV (reference sequence). CDR3 region: CASRGTGFPGTAYNLEQFF. The CDR3 nucleotides read TGTGCCAGCAGGGGAACAGGTTTTCCCGGGACGGCCTACAATCTTGAGCAGTTCTTC.

V is TRBV5-1 and J is TRBJ1-1; no reliable D call. CDR1 is SGHRS and CDR2 is YFSETQ in the germline V gene. This CDR3 is built from 14 residues. V lost 5 bases to trimming and J lost 1 base, with 12 bases between them. The DNA for the CDR3 is TGCGCCAGCAGGGTTTTGCAAACGAACACTGAAGCTTTCTTT. It yields the protein CASRVLQTNTEAFF.

The chain combines TRBV29-1 with TRBJ1-2, with a tentative D call TRBD1 (5 bases). The CDR3 consists of 11 residues. Germline V gene data show CDR1 as SQVTM and CDR2 as ANQGSEA. The DNA of the CDR3 is TGCAGTTCCGGGACGGCCTATGGCTACACCTTC. It is translated as CSSGTAYGYTF.

This chain connects TRBV15 to TRBJ1-1, with TRBD1 as a possible D gene (5 bases). Germline assignment: CDR1 LNHNV and CDR2 YYDKDF (reference sequence). The CDR3 covers 15 residues. V dropped 3 bases and J dropped 5 bases, with 16 bases sitting between them. CDR3 coding DNA: TGTGCCACCAGCAGGGGAGGGCAGGGACGGACTGAAGCTTTCTTT. As protein: CATSRGGQGRTEAFF.

This rearrangement joins TRBV29-1 to TRBJ2-7, with D perhaps TRBD1 (6 bases). V was pared by 0 bases and J by 4 bases, with 16 bases between. There are 15 residues in the CDR3. In germline, CDR1 is SQVTM, CDR2 ANQGSEA. CDR3 nucleotides: TGCAGCGTTGAAGATCGGCAGGGGTGGGAGTACGAGCAGTACTTC. Protein product: CSVEDRQGWEYEQYF.

The table lists this clonotype with a few counts. V usage is TRBV5-1 and J usage is TRBJ2-1; D gene uncertain. Per the germline V gene, CDR1 is SGHRS and CDR2 is YFSETQ. The ends were cut back, 0 bases at V and 0 bases at J, with 13 bases in the middle. This CDR3 is built from 17 residues. In DNA, the CDR3 is TGCGCCAGCAGCTTGGGTGTCAGGTTTAGCTCCTACAATGAGCAGTTCTTC. As protein: CASSLGVRFSSYNEQFF.